This TCR beta chain was identified during a study of shared clonotypes between healthy human individuals. Study background: The study drew on a couple of women and a few men aged 18 to 49 as donors.

Naivety among CD8 cells was defined by CD45RO negativity and positive CCR7 selection, thereby excluding terminally differentiated effector memory CD45RA+ cells. The CDR3 runs 15 residues. Germline values: CDR1 SGHTA, CDR2 FQGNSA. Trimming cost V 5 bases and J 0 bases, with 13 bases left between them. The authors distributed each subset's genomic DNA evenly over several immunoSEQ plates. In the study's own analysis: ImmunoSEQ supplied junction-only sequences lacking quality scores, so filtering was different. Generated by immunoSEQ multiplex PCR, the TCRdb table keeps only in-frame clones and is missing some. That table is the source of V, J and clone size, and D and trimming were worked out from the DNA. The sample has roughly 2 million clones; approximately 94% are singletons. This clone was recorded only once.

V usage is TRBV7-2 and J usage is TRBJ2-5; unclear D gene. The sequence derives from a man between 18 and 29 years old in good health. Material: naive CD8+ T cells sorted from blood. CDR3 DNA: TGTGCCAGCAGCCGATATCTCTCTGACCAAGAGACCCAGTACTTC. Residues: CASSRYLSDQETQYF.